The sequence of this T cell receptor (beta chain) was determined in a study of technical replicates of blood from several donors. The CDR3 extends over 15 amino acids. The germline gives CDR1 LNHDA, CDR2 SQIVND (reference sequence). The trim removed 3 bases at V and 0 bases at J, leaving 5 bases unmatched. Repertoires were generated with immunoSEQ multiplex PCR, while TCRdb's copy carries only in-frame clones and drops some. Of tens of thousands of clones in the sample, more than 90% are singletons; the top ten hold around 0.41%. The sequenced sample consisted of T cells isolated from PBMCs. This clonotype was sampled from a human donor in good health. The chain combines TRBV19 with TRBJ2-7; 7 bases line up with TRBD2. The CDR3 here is CASSMASGLSYEQYF. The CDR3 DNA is TGTGCCAGTAGTATGGCTAGCGGACTCTCCTACGAGCAGTACTTC. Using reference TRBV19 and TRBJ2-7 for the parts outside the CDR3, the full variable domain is DGGITQSPKYLFRKEGQNVTLSCEQNLNHDAMYWYRQDPGQGLRLIYYSQIVNDFQKGDIAEGYSVSREKKESFPLTVTSAQKNPTAFYLCASSMASGLSYEQYFGPGTRLTVT.